The source of this T cell receptor (beta chain) is a study of T cells after yellow fever vaccination. TCRdb fed the 5' RACE reads into MiXCR, producing one record per CDR3 protein. The sample holds some 320,000 distinct CDR3 sequences, about 10% seen once. This clonotype originated in a man aged 18 to 30 who received the YFV17D yellow fever vaccine. The sequencing here drew on CD4+ T cells sorted from PBMCs, taken 45 days after the yellow fever booster vaccination.

CDR3 in DNA: TGCAGTGCAGAACAGCAGACGGCGCCAGGGGGGCAGTACTTC. Protein sequence: CSAEQQTAPGGQYF. V is TRBV20-1 and J is TRBJ2-7; 7 bases line up with TRBD1. The trim removed 6 bases at V and 9 bases at J, leaving 17 bases unmatched. Germline CDR1 and CDR2: DFQATT and SNEGSKA (reference sequence). The CDR3 is 14 residues long.